Listed here are 2 T cell receptor beta chains from one sample, sequenced in a study of OX40 agonist ivuxolimab in advanced cancers. The data were produced by immunoSEQ multiplex PCR, yet TCRdb's version contains in-frame clones alone and is incomplete. The sample lists roughly 60,000 clones, around 85% occurring once. This specimen consisted of CD4+ or CD8+ T cells sorted from blood, obtained in a trial of the OX40 agonist ivuxolimab. All receptors derive from an adult with an advanced solid tumor such as melanoma, head and neck, liver or kidney cancer.

The chain couples TRBV19 to TRBJ2-7; D unresolved. The germline V gene has CDR1 LNHDA and CDR2 SQIVND (reference sequence). Trimming pared 3 bases from V and 4 bases from J, leaving 22 bases between. CDR3 length: 17 amino acids. The CDR3 region has the DNA TGTGCCAGTAGTATGAGAATGGTTTCCCAAGGGTTTTACGAGCAGTACTTC. It codes for CASSMRMVSQGFYEQYF. The entire variable domain, with the rest obtained from reference TRBV19 and TRBJ2-7, is as follows: DGGITQSPKYLFRKEGQNVTLSCEQNLNHDAMYWYRQDPGQGLRLIYYSQIVNDFQKGDIAEGYSVSREKKESFPLTVTSAQKNPTAFYLCASSMRMVSQGFYEQYFGPGTRLTVT.

The rearrangement uses TRBV27 and TRBJ2-1; 7 nucleotides align to TRBD2. The V and J ends lost 5 bases and 2 bases, in that order; junction bases with no gene match: 6. Germline CDR1 and CDR2: MNHEY and SMNVEV (reference sequence). The CDR3 has 15 residues. The CDR3 coding sequence is TGTGCCAGCAGTCACCGGGACTATACCTACAATGAGCAGTTCTTC. It is translated as CASSHRDYTYNEQFF.